Listed below are T cell receptor beta chains from one sample, sequenced in a study of blood T cell repertoires in COVID-19. Produced via immunoSEQ multiplex PCR; TCRdb's table is partial and in-frame only. The sample consists of 250,000 to 300,000 clones, around 87% of them appearing once. The sample comprised peripheral blood. The receptors shown here come from a young man with active or convalescent COVID-19. Both conserved end residues are part of each CDR3. The D gene is left open where the match is weak. A row's size may be missing; if present it is once, few, many or a size class.

size	D	V	J	CDR3	DNA
NA	TRBD2	TRBV13	TRBJ2-7	CASSRGTSGAYEQYF	TGTGCCAGCAGCCGAGGGACTAGTGGAGCCTACGAGCAGTACTTC
NA	NA	TRBV5-6	TRBJ2-3	CASSLFAGTSTDTQYF	TGTGCCAGCAGCTTGTTTGCGGGGACTAGCACAGATACGCAGTATTTT
NA	NA	TRBV24-1	TRBJ2-2	CATSEGGTGELFF	TGTGCCACGAGCGAGGGGGGGACCGGGGAGCTGTTTTTT
NA	NA	TRBV27	TRBJ2-5	CASRGREETQYF	TGTGCCAGCAGGGGGAGAGAGGAGACCCAGTACTTC
NA	NA	TRBV2	TRBJ1-2	CASRVGATSGYTF	TGTGCCAGCAGGGTGGGGGCGACATCCGGCTACACCTTC
NA	TRBD1	TRBV7-9	TRBJ1-3	CASSWGQGSGNTIYF	TGTGCCAGCAGCTGGGGACAGGGATCTGGAAACACCATATATTTT
NA	NA	TRBV7-9	TRBJ1-2	CASSPPGGGYGYTF	TGTGCCAGCAGCCCTCCCGGGGGAGGCTATGGCTACACCTTC
once	NA	TRBV10-3	TRBJ2-1	CAIRDTRDEQFF	TGTGCCATCAGAGACACTAGGGATGAGCAGTTCTTC
NA	NA	TRBV10-3	TRBJ1-4	CAISVGGSEKLFF	TGTGCCATCAGTGTCGGGGGTTCGGAAAAACTGTTTTTT
NA	NA	TRBV9	TRBJ1-2	CASSVEVQSYGYTF	TGTGCCAGCAGCGTAGAGGTACAGTCCTATGGCTACACCTTC
once	NA	TRBV7-9	TRBJ2-5	CASSFGTEQETQYF	TGTGCCAGCAGCTTCGGAACAGAGCAAGAGACCCAGTACTTC
NA	TRBD2	TRBV19	TRBJ2-1	CASSIRGDSYNEQFF	TGTGCCAGTAGTATTCGGGGGGACTCTTACAATGAGCAGTTCTTC
NA	TRBD1	TRBV7-9	TRBJ2-7	CASSFQGATYEQYF	TGTGCCAGCAGCTTTCAGGGGGCCACATACGAGCAGTACTTC
NA	NA	TRBV6-1	TRBJ2-7	CASSESQGGSYEQYF	TGTGCCAGCAGTGAATCGCAGGGTGGTTCCTACGAGCAGTACTTC
once	TRBD2	TRBV7-2	TRBJ2-7	CASSPYLAAYEQYF	TGTGCCAGCAGTCCATACCTAGCGGCCTACGAGCAGTACTTC
few	NA	TRBV11-2	TRBJ2-1	CASSLEPGDNEQFF	TGTGCCAGCAGCTTAGAGCCCGGAGACAATGAGCAGTTCTTC
few	NA	TRBV5-1	TRBJ2-7	CASRTDYEQYF	TGCGCCAGCAGAACAGACTACGAGCAGTACTTC
NA	TRBD2	TRBV24-1	TRBJ2-5	CATSSSGETQYF	TGTGCCACCAGTTCTAGCGGAGAGACCCAGTACTTC
NA	TRBD1	TRBV4-1	TRBJ1-1	CASSQDSGQEAFF	TGCGCCAGCAGCCAAGATTCGGGACAGGAAGCTTTCTTT
once	NA	TRBV5-5	TRBJ2-5	CASSRGHTQETQYF	TGTGCCAGCAGCCGGGGACACACGCAAGAGACCCAGTACTTC
NA	NA	TRBV9	TRBJ2-1	CASTKVDGDFPYEQFF	TGTGCCAGCACCAAGGTGGACGGGGATTTCCCCTATGAGCAGTTCTTC
NA	NA	TRBV19	TRBJ2-1	CASSRRDSPNYYNEQFF	TGTGCCAGTAGTCGCCGGGACTCACCGAATTACTACAATGAGCAGTTCTTC
NA	NA	TRBV3-1/TRBV3-2	TRBJ1-1	CASSQGLSWRTEAFF	TGTGCCAGCAGCCAAGGGTTGTCTTGGCGGACTGAAGCTTTCTTT
NA	NA	TRBV21-1	TRBJ1-5	CAMPPRGENNQPQHF	TGTGCCATGCCGCCCCGGGGGGAAAACAATCAGCCCCAGCATTTT
NA	NA	TRBV19	TRBJ2-1	CASSIGSGVSSYNEQFF	TGTGCCAGTAGTATAGGGTCCGGGGTTAGCTCCTACAATGAGCAGTTCTTC
NA	NA	TRBV15	TRBJ1-2	CATSRGGGRGGYTF	TGTGCCACCAGCAGAGGGGGAGGAAGAGGTGGCTACACCTTC
NA	TRBD1	TRBV10-1	TRBJ2-7	CASSERTGASPYEQYF	TGCGCCAGCAGTGAACGGACAGGCGCGTCCCCCTACGAGCAGTACTTC
NA	TRBD1	TRBV24-1	TRBJ2-7	CATSDSGQGYEQYF	TGTGCCACCAGTGACTCCGGACAGGGCTACGAGCAGTACTTC
NA	TRBD2	TRBV5-1	TRBJ2-3	CASSLLAGGPVYADTQYF	TGCGCCAGCAGCTTATTAGCGGGGGGCCCTGTTTACGCAGATACGCAGTATTTT
NA	TRBD1	TRBV6-6	TRBJ1-5	CASSLPGGYQPQHF	TGTGCCAGCAGCCTTCCAGGGGGTTATCAGCCCCAGCATTTT
NA	NA	TRBV19	TRBJ2-7	CASAYRFSSYEQYF	TGTGCCAGTGCCTACAGGTTTAGCTCCTACGAGCAGTACTTC
NA	TRBD1	TRBV28	TRBJ2-7	CASSSRDRDPEYF	TGTGCCAGCAGTTCCCGGGACAGGGACCCTGAGTACTTC
NA	TRBD2	TRBV27	TRBJ2-7	CASSGTRSYEQYF	TGTGCCAGCAGCGGGACTAGATCCTACGAGCAGTACTTC
NA	NA	TRBV19	TRBJ2-3	CASSIDRSTDTQYF	TGTGCCAGTAGTATAGACAGGAGCACAGATACGCAGTATTTT
NA	NA	TRBV19	TRBJ2-7	CASSIQEGAYEQYF	TGTGCCAGTAGTATCCAGGAGGGAGCCTACGAGCAGTACTTC
NA	NA	TRBV29-1	TRBJ1-1	CSVEDLSFKNTEAFF	TGCAGCGTTGAAGATCTTAGTTTTAAGAACACTGAAGCTTTCTTT
NA	NA	TRBV7-9	TRBJ1-1	CASSLGLSGGTEAFF	TGTGCCAGCAGCTTAGGGTTGTCGGGGGGGACTGAAGCTTTCTTT
NA	TRBD1	TRBV27	TRBJ2-5	CASSVGTGQETQYF	TGTGCCAGCAGTGTCGGGACAGGCCAAGAGACCCAGTACTTC
NA	NA	TRBV19	TRBJ1-2	CASLTGNGYTF	TGTGCCAGTCTCACAGGGAATGGCTACACCTTC
NA	TRBD1	TRBV29-1	TRBJ1-5	CSVGTGGKQPQHF	TGCAGCGTTGGGACAGGGGGGAAGCAGCCCCAGCATTTT
NA	NA	TRBV28	TRBJ1-5	CASSPFRGSNQPQHF	TGTGCCAGCAGTCCGTTTCGGGGGAGCAATCAGCCCCAGCATTTT
NA	NA	TRBV6-5	TRBJ1-5	CAAVKLGDHQPQHF	TGTGCCGCAGTGAAGCTCGGGGATCATCAGCCCCAGCATTTT
NA	TRBD1	TRBV11-3	TRBJ2-7	CASHLSGTGVSYEQYF	TGTGCCAGCCACCTTTCCGGGACAGGGGTCTCCTACGAGCAGTACTTC
NA	NA	TRBV7-9	TRBJ1-2	CASSRGGVHYGYTF	TGTGCCAGCAGCCGCGGGGGGGTTCACTATGGCTACACCTTC
few	NA	TRBV5-1	TRBJ2-7	CASREGSLSYEQYF	TGCGCCAGCAGGGAGGGGTCGCTCTCCTACGAGCAGTACTTC